The present T cell receptor (beta chain) was sequenced within a study of blood T cells in healthy people across ages. Samples each yielded at least 6 micrograms of total RNA. It was with a sample-barcoded 5' primer and a J-beta primer mix that a second PCR of roughly 7 to 12 cycles was run. One entry per CDR3 protein, called by TCRdb with MiXCR from the 5' RACE reads. In the table there are roughly 1.5 million distinct CDR3 sequences, roughly 43% of which are singletons. V gave up 7 bases and J gave up 2 bases; unmatched junction bases: 4. The CDR3 consists of 13 residues. In its sample, this clonotype was seen a few times.

The chain couples TRBV12-3 or TRBV12-4 to TRBJ2-5; TRBD2 matches at 7 bases. This receptor was identified in a woman aged 18 to 35 in good health. Sequenced sample: blood. The DNA of the CDR3 is TGTGCCAGCACCCGAGCGGGGCAAGAGACCCAGTACTTC. This translates into CASTRAGQETQYF.